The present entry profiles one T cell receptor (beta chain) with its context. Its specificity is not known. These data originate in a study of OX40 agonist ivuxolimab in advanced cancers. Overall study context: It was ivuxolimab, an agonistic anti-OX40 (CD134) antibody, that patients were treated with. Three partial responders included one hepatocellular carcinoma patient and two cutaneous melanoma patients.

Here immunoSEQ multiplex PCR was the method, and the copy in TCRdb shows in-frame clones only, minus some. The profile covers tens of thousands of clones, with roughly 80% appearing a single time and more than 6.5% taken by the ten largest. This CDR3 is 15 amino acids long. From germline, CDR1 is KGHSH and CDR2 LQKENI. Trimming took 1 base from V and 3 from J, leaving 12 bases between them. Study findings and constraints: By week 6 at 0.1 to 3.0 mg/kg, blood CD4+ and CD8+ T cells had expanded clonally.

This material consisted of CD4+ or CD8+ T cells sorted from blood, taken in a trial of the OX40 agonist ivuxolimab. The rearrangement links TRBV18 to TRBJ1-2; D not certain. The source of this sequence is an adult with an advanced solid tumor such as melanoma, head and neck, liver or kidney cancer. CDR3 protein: CASSPLGRLDYGYTF. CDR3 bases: TGTGCCAGCTCACCACTTGGCAGATTGGACTATGGCTACACCTTC.